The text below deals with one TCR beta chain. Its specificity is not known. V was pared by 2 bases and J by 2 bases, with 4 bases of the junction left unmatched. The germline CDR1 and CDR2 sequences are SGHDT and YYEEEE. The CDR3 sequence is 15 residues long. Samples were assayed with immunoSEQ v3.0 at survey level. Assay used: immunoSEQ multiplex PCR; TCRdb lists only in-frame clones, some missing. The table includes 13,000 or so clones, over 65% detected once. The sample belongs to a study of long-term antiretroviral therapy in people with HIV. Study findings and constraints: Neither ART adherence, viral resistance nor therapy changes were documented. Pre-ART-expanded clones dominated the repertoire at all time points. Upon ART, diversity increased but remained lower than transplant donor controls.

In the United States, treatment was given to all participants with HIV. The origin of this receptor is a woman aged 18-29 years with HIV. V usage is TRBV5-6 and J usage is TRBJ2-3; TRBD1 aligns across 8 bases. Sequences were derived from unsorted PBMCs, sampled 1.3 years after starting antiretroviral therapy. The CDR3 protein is CASSFRTGITDTQYF. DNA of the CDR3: TGTGCCAGCAGCTTCCGGACAGGGATCACAGATACGCAGTATTTT.